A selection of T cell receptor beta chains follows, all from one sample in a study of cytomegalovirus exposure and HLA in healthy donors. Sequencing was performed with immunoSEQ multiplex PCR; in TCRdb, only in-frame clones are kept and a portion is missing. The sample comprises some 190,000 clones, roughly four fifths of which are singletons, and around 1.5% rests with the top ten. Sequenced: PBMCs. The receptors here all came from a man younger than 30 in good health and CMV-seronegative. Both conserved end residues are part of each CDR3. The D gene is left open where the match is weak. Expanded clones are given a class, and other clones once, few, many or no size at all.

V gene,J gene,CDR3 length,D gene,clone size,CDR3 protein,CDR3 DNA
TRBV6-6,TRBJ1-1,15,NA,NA,CASSYSNLGETEAFF,TGTGCCAGCAGTTACTCGAACTTAGGGGAAACTGAAGCTTTCTTT
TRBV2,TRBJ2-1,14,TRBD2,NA,CASLGLAGTNEQFF,TGTGCCAGTCTGGGACTAGCGGGGACCAATGAGCAGTTCTTC
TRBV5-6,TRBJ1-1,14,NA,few,CASSFSSWSTEAFF,TGTGCCAGCAGCTTTAGTAGCTGGAGCACTGAAGCTTTCTTT
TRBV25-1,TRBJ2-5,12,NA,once,CASSAQGGAQYF,TGTGCCAGCAGTGCGCAGGGCGGGGCCCAGTACTTC
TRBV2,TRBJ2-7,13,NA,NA,CASLGQSQYEQYF,TGTGCCAGTTTAGGACAGTCTCAATACGAGCAGTACTTC
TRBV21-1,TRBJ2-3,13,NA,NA,CASQRGSTDTQYF,TGTGCCAGTCAGCGGGGTAGCACAGATACGCAGTATTTT
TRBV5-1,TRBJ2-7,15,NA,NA,CASSLELGHSYEQYF,TGCGCCAGCAGCTTGGAGCTGGGACACTCCTACGAGCAGTACTTC
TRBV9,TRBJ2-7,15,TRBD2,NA,CASSVGGGLGYEQYF,TGTGCCAGCAGCGTAGGTGGTGGACTAGGCTACGAGCAGTACTTC
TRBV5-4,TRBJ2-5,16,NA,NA,CASSLGGGLRMETQYF,TGTGCCAGCAGCTTAGGGGGGGGCCTCAGGATGGAGACCCAGTACTTC
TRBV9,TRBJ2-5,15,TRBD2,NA,CASSVVSGRMETQYF,TGTGCCAGCAGCGTAGTTAGCGGGAGGATGGAGACCCAGTACTTC
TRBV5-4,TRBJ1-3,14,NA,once,CASSFGGPGNTIYF,TGTGCCAGCAGCTTCGGGGGGCCAGGAAACACCATATATTTT
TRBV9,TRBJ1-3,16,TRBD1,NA,CASSSPGQGAGNTIYF,TGTGCCAGCAGCTCGCCCGGACAGGGAGCTGGAAACACCATATATTTT
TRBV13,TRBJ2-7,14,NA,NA,CASSLLQASSEQYF,TGTGCCAGCAGCTTATTACAGGCCTCCTCCGAGCAGTACTTC